One sample yielded the 5 T cell receptor beta chains listed below, sequenced in a study of T cell changes during pregnancy in multiple sclerosis. The method was immunoSEQ multiplex PCR; TCRdb's version includes in-frame clones alone and lacks a portion of them. The sample carries about 51,000 clones, under 95% recorded once. The specimen comprised CD4+ T cells from peripheral blood mononuclear cells, sampled in the second trimester of pregnancy. The receptors were gathered from a female donor with multiple sclerosis, enrolled in a pregnancy study.

This clone was observed a few times. The chain joins TRBV21-1 to TRBJ1-5; TRBD1 was called by the table and not checked on the DNA. TRBV21-1 is flagged as a pseudogene. CDR3 length: 11 amino acids. The CDR3 DNA is TGTGCCAGCAGCACCCAGTGGCCCCAGCATTTT. Translated, it gives CASSTQWPQHF.

The V gene is TRBV6-6, the J gene TRBJ2-1; TRBD2 matches at 9 bases. The junction had 12 bases not matched to a gene; V was cut back by 4 bases and J by 8 bases. Germline loops: CDR1 MNHNY, CDR2 SVGAGI (reference sequence). CDR3 size: 16 residues. The CDR3 sequence: CASSSPGTSRLDEQFF. DNA of the CDR3: TGTGCCAGCAGTTCCCCCGGGACTAGCCGCCTGGATGAGCAGTTCTTC.

The chain recombines TRBV5-4 with TRBJ1-4, with 10 bases matching TRBD1. CDR1 and CDR2 (germline): SGHNT, YYREEE (reference sequence). The V segment lost 4 bases and the J segment 8 bases; nucleotides outside the gene matches: 5. The CDR3 has 14 residues. The CDR3 nucleotides are TGTGCCAGCAGCACGGGACAGGGGAACGAAAAACTGTTTTTT. This gives the protein CASSTGQGNEKLFF.

This chain connects TRBV7-6 to TRBJ2-2; 7 nucleotides match TRBD1. J lost 6 bases, V lost 5 bases, and 12 bases had no gene match. The CDR3 length is 16 residues. CDR1 and CDR2 (germline): SGHVS, FNYEAQ. The CDR3 is CASSPQQGRGPGELFF. In DNA, the CDR3 is TGTGCCAGCAGCCCTCAACAGGGAAGGGGGCCCGGGGAGCTGTTTTTT.

This chain uses TRBV2 with TRBJ2-7, with 11 positions matching TRBD1. The J segment lost 2 bases and the V segment lost 7 bases, leaving 7 bases of the junction unmatched. Germline CDR1 reads SNHLY; CDR2 reads FYNNEI. The CDR3 is made up of 15 amino acids. The CDR3 nucleotides are TGTGCCAGCACCTTCCAGGGACAGGGGGCCTACGAGCAGTACTTC. This sequence encodes CASTFQGQGAYEQYF.